This paragraph reports one T cell receptor beta chain. Germline CDR1 is SNHLY and CDR2 is FYNNEI. The CDR3 runs 14 residues. Trimming removed 6 bases at V and 5 bases at J, with 14 bases between. Here immunoSEQ multiplex PCR was the method, and the copy in TCRdb shows in-frame clones only, minus some. The sample shows some 94,000 clones, about 89% of them seen only once. This entry is derived from a study of control samples from healthy donors and cancer patients. The chain joins TRBV2 to TRBJ2-1; perhaps TRBD1 as D (6 bases). What was sequenced was PBMCs. The TCR comes from a woman aged 45 to 65 with colorectal cancer. The CDR3 here is CASRHRVFNNEQFF. CDR3 sequence (DNA): TGTGCCAGCAGGCACAGGGTCTTCAACAATGAGCAGTTCTTC.